The present entry profiles one T cell receptor (beta chain) with its context. The target antigen is unknown. Germline V gives CDR1 MDHEN, CDR2 SYDVKM. J was trimmed by 0 bases and V by 5 bases; bases with no gene match: 2. This CDR3 region has 15 residues. The sample belongs to a study of T cell clonotyping in hematopoietic cell transplantation. Study results and caveats: After transplant, recipient diversity fell while pathologically expanded clonotypes grew through day 180.

Using immunoSEQ multiplex PCR, the repertoire was profiled, and TCRdb retains in-frame clones only, with some absent. The sample lists roughly 38,000 clones, over 80% occurring once. The chain is built from TRBV28 and TRBJ2-2; the match to TRBD2 covers 8 bases. The clonotype was recovered from a woman between 35 and 50 years old in good health. Some clones in this sample may be carry-over from other donors' samples. Sequenced sample: peripheral blood mononuclear cells. The CDR3 loop reads CASSRGGPNTGELFF. CDR3 DNA sequence: TGTGCCAGCAGTCGGGGGGGGCCGAACACCGGGGAGCTGTTTTTT.